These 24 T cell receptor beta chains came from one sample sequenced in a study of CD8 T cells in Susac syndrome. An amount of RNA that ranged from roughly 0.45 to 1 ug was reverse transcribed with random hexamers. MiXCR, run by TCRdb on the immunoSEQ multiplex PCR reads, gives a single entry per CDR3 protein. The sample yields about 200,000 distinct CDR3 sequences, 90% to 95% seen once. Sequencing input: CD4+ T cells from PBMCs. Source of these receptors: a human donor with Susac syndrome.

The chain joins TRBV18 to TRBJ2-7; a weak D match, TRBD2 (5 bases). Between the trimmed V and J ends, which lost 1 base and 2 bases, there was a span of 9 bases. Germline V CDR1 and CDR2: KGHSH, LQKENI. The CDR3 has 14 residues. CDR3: CASSPLGETYEQYF. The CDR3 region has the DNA TGTGCCAGCTCACCACTTGGGGAGACCTACGAGCAGTACTTC.

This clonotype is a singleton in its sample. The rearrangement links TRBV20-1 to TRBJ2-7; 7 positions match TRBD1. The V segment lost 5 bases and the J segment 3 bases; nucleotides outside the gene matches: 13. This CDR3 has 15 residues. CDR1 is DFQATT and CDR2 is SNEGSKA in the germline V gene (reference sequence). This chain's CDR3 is CSAPKSGTARYEQYF. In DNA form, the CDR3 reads TGCAGTGCTCCTAAGTCCGGGACAGCCCGCTACGAGCAGTACTTC.

CDR3 in amino acids: CASRGWGEQFF. CDR3 nucleotide sequence: TGTGCCAGCAGGGGGTGGGGTGAGCAGTTCTTC. This sequence joins TRBV7-2 and TRBJ2-1, with no clear D. The germline gives CDR1 SGHTA, CDR2 FQGNSA. The CDR3 length is 11 residues. Trimming stripped 6 bases from V and 9 bases from J, with 9 bases between.

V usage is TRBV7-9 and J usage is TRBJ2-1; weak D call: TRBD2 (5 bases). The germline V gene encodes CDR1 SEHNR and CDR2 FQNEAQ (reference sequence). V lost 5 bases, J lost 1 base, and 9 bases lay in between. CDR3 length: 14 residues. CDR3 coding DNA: TGTGCCAGCAGCGCTCGGGGTTCCTACAATGAGCAGTTCTTC. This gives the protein CASSARGSYNEQFF.

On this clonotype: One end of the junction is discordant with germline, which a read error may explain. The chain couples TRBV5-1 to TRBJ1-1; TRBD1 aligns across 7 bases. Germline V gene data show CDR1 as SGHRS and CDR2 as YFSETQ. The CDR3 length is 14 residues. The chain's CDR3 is CASSRIQGNAEAFF. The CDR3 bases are TGCGCCAGCAGCAGGATACAGGGGAACGCTGAAGCTTTCTTT.

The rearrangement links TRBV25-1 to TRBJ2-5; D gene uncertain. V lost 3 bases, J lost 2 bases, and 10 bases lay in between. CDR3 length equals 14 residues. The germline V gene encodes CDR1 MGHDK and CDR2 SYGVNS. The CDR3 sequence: CASSDRWGQETQYF. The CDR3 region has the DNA TGTGCCAGCAGTGACCGCTGGGGACAAGAGACCCAGTACTTC.

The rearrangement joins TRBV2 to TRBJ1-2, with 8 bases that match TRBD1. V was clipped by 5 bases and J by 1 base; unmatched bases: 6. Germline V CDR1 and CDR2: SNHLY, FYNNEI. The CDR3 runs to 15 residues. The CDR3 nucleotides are TGTGCCAGCAGTAAAGGACAGGGAGTTAACTATGGCTACACCTTC. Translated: CASSKGQGVNYGYTF.

CDR3 DNA sequence: TGTGCCAGCAGGGTGACAGACGGCTATGGCTACACCTTC. Translation: CASRVTDGYGYTF. The chain combines TRBV28 with TRBJ1-2, with TRBD1 as a possible D gene (5 bases). The germline V and J ends were trimmed by 6 bases and 4 bases, with 12 bases remaining between them. The CDR3 sequence is 13 residues long. Germline V gene sequence: CDR1 MDHEN, CDR2 SYDVKM.

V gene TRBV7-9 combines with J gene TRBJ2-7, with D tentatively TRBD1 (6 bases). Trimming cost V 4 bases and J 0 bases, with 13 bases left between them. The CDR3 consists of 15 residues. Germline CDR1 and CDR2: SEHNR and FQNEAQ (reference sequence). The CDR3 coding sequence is TGTGCCAGCAGCTATACCACAGGGAGCTCCTACGAGCAGTACTTC. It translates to CASSYTTGSSYEQYF.

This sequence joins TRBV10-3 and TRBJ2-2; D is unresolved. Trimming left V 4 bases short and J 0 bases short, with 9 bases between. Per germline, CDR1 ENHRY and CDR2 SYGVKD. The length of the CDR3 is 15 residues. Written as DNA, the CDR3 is TGTGCCATCAGTGTAGGCGGCTCGAACACCGGGGAGCTGTTTTTT. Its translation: CAISVGGSNTGELFF.

CDR3 DNA: TGCGCCAGCAGTCGCCCTGGTGGCTTCGGGGCCAACGTCCTGACTTTC. Translating gives CASSRPGGFGANVLTF. V and J are TRBV23-1 and TRBJ2-6; D ambiguous. TRBV23-1 is assigned to the ORF class and has an uncertain function. Trimming removed 4 bases from V and 4 bases from J, with 14 bases in between. This CDR3 is built from 16 residues.

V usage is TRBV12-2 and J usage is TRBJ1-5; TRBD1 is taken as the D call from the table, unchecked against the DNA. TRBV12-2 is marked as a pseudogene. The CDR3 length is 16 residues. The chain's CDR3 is CASRWTVTLPGQPQHF. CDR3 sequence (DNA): TGTGCAAGTCGCTGGACAGTAACGCTCCCCGGGCAGCCCCAGCATTTT.

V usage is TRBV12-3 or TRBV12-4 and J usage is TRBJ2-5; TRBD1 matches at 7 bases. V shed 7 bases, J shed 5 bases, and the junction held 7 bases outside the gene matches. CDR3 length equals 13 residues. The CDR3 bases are TGTGCCAGCACCATTGACAGGGCGGAGACCCAGTACTTC. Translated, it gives CASTIDRAETQYF.

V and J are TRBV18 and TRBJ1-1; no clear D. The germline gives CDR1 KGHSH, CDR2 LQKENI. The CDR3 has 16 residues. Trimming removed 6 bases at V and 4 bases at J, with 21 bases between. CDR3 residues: CASSQKEGFTGTEAFF. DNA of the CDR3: TGTGCCAGCTCCCAAAAGGAGGGTTTTACTGGCACTGAAGCTTTCTTT.

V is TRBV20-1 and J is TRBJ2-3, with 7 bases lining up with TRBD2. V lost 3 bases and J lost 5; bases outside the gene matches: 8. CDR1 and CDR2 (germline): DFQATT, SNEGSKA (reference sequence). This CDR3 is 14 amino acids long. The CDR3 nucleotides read TGCAGTGCTAGTAAGGCTAGCGGAGAAGATACGCAGTATTTT. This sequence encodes CSASKASGEDTQYF.

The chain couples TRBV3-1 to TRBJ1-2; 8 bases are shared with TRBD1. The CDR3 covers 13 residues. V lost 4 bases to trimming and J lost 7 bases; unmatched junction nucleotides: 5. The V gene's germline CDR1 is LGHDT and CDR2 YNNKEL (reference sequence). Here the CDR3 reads CASSPDRGPGYTF. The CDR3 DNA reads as TGTGCCAGCAGCCCAGACAGGGGACCTGGCTACACCTTC.

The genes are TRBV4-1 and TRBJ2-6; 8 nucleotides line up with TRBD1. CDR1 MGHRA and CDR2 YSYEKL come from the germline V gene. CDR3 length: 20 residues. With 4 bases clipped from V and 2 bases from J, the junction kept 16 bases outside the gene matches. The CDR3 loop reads CASSRLLADRVLTGANVLTF. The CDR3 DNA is TGCGCCAGCAGCCGCCTCTTAGCGGACAGGGTACTTACTGGGGCCAACGTCCTGACTTTC.

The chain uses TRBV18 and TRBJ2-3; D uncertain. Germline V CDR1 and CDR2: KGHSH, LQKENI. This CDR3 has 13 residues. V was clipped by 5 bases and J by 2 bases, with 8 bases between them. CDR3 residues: CASSLRSTDTQYF. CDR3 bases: TGTGCCAGCTCATTAAGGTCCACAGATACGCAGTATTTT.

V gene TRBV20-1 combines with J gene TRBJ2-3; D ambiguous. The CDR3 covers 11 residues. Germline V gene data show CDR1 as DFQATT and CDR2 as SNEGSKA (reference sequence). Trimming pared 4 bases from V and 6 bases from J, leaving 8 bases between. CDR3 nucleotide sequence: TGCAGTGCTATGGTCTACGATACGCAGTATTTT. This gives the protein CSAMVYDTQYF.

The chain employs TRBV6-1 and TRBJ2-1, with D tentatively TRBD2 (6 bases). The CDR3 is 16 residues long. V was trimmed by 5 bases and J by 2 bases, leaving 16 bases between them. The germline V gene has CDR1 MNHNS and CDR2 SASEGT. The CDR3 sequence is CASSPREAGTYNEQFF. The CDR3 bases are TGTGCCAGCAGTCCCCGTGAGGCGGGGACCTACAATGAGCAGTTCTTC.

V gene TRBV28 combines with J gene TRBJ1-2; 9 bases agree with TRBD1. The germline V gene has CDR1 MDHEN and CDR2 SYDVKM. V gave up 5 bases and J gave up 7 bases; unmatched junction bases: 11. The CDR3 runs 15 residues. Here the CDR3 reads CASSINLGQGGGYTF. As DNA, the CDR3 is TGTGCCAGCAGTATCAACTTGGGACAGGGCGGTGGCTACACCTTC.

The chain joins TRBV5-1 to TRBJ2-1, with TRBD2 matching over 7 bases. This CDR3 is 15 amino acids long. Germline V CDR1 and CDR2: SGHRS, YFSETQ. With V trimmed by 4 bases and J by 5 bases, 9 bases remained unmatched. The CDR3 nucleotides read TGCGCCAGCAGCCAGATAGCGGGCGCTAACAATGAGCAGTTCTTC. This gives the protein CASSQIAGANNEQFF.

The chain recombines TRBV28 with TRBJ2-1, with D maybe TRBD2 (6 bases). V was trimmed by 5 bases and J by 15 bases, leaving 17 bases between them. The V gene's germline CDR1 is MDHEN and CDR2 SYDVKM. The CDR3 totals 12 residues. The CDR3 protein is CASSTPRGRMFF. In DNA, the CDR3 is TGTGCCAGCAGTACACCGCGGGGAAGGATGTTCTTC.

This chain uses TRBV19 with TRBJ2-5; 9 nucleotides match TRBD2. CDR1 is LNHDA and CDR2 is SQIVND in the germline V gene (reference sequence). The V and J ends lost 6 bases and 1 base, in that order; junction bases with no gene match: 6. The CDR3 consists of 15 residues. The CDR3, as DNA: TGTGCCAGTAGCCCCGGACTAGCGTTCCAAGAGACCCAGTACTTC. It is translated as CASSPGLAFQETQYF.